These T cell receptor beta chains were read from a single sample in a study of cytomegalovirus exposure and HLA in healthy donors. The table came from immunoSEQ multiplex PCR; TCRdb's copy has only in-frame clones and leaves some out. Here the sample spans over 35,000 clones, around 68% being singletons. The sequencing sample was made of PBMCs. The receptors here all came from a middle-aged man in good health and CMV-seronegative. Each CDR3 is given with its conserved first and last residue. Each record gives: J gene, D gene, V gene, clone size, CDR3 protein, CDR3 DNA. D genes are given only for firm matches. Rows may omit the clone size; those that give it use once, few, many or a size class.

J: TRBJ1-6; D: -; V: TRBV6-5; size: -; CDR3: CASSNSGTGDSPLHF; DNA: TGTGCCAGCAGTAATTCAGGGACGGGAGATTCACCCCTCCACTTT
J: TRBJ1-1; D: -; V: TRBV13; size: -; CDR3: CASSLGRSVATEAFF; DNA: TGTGCCAGCAGCTTAGGCCGTTCGGTTGCCACTGAAGCTTTCTTT
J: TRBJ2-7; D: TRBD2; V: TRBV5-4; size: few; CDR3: CASRWAGTSIHEQYF; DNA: TGTGCCAGCAGATGGGCCGGGACTAGTATCCACGAGCAGTACTTC
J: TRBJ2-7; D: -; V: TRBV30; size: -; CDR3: CAWSLEPTEQYF; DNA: TGTGCCTGGAGTCTAGAGCCAACCGAGCAGTACTTC
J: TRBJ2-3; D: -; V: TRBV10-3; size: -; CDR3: CAIRGLSTDTQYF; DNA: TGTGCCATCCGGGGACTGAGCACAGATACGCAGTATTTT
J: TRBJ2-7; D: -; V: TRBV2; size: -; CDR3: CASTGSPSYEQYF; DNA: TGTGCCAGCACAGGGTCCCCCTCCTACGAGCAGTACTTC
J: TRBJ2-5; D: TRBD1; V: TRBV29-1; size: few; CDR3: CSVKTGGETQYF; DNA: TGCAGCGTCAAGACAGGGGGAGAGACCCAGTACTTC
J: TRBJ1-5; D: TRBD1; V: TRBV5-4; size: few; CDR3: CASSDGQGQGQPQHF; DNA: TGTGCCAGCAGCGACGGACAGGGTCAAGGACAGCCCCAGCATTTT
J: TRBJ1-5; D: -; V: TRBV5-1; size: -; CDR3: CASSLSGNQPQHF; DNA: TGCGCCAGCAGCCTGAGCGGCAATCAGCCCCAGCATTTT
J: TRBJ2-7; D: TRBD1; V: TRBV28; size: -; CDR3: CASSYGDRSHEQYF; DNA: TGTGCCAGCAGCTACGGGGACAGATCCCACGAGCAGTACTTC
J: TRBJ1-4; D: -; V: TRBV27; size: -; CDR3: CASSRGYYEKLFF; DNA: TGTGCCAGCAGTCGAGGGTATTATGAAAAACTGTTTTTT
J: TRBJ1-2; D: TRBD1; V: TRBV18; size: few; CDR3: CASSPPGQGMAGYTF; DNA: TGTGCCAGCTCACCACCGGGACAGGGGATGGCTGGCTACACCTTC
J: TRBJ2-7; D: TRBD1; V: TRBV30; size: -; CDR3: CAWSAGTGVYEQYF; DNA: TGTGCCTGGAGTGCCGGGACAGGGGTGTACGAGCAGTACTTC
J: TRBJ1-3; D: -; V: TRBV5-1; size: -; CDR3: CASSWGTQGNTIYF; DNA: TGCGCCAGCAGCTGGGGGACTCAAGGAAACACCATATATTTT
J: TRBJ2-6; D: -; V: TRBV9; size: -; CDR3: CASSVGAGVGSGANVLTF; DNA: TGTGCCAGCAGCGTAGGGGCAGGGGTAGGGTCTGGGGCCAACGTCCTGACTTTC
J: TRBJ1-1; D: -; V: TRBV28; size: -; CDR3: CASSLDPPGANTEAFF; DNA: TGTGCCAGCAGTTTAGACCCGCCAGGGGCGAACACTGAAGCTTTCTTT
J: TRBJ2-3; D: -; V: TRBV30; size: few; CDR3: CAWSVGGGADTQYF; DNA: TGTGCCTGGAGTGTAGGCGGGGGCGCAGATACGCAGTATTTT
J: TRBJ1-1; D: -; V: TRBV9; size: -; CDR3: CASSVAGAGPTTEAFF; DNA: TGTGCCAGCAGCGTAGCTGGGGCAGGTCCTACTACTGAAGCTTTCTTT
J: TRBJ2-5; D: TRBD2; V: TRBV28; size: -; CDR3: CASSRGLAFETQYF; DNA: TGTGCCAGCAGCCGAGGACTAGCGTTTGAGACCCAGTACTTC
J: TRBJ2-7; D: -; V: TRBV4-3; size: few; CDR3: CASSQGTGIYEQYF; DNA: TGCGCCAGCAGCCAAGGAACCGGGATTTACGAGCAGTACTTC
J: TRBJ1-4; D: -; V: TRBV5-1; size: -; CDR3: CASSFDRPDEKLFF; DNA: TGCGCCAGCAGCTTTGACAGGCCGGATGAAAAACTGTTTTTT
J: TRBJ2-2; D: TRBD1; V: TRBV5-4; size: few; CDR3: CASTRPGQGANTGELFF; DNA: TGTGCCAGCACACGACCGGGACAGGGGGCGAACACCGGGGAGCTGTTTTTT
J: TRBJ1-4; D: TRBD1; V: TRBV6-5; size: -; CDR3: CASRLDRAANEKLFF; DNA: TGTGCCAGCAGGCTGGACAGGGCGGCTAATGAAAAACTGTTTTTT
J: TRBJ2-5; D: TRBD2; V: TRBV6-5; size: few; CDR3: CASSYSAGEGETQYF; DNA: TGTGCCAGCAGTTACTCGGCGGGGGAGGGGGAGACCCAGTACTTC
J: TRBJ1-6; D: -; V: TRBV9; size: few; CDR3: CASSVTGGSVNSPLHF; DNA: TGTGCCAGCAGCGTGACTGGGGGCAGTGTCAATTCACCCCTCCACTTT
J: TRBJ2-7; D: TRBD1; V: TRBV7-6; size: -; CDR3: CASSFGTAYEQYF; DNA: TGTGCCAGCAGTTTTGGGACAGCCTACGAGCAGTACTTC
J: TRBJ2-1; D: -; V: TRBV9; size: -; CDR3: CASSVRGGAPYNEQFF; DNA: TGTGCCAGCAGCGTAAGAGGGGGGGCCCCGTACAATGAGCAGTTCTTC
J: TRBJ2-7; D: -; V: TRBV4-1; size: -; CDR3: CASSQDPYLQTSSTYEQYF; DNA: TGCGCCAGCAGCCAAGATCCATACCTTCAGACATCCAGCACCTACGAGCAGTACTTC
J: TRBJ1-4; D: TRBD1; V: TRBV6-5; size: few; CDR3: CASKQGSTNEKLFF; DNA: TGTGCCAGCAAACAGGGGTCCACTAATGAAAAACTGTTTTTT
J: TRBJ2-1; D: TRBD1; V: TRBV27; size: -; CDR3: CASSFGTDNEQFF; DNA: TGTGCCAGCAGCTTCGGGACAGACAATGAGCAGTTCTTC
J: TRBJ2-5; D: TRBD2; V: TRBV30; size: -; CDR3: CAWSPPSVAGTQYF; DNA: TGTGCCTGGAGTCCCCCCTCGGTAGCGGGGACCCAGTACTTC
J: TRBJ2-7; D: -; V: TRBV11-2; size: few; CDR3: CASSLAQGYEQYF; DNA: TGTGCCAGCAGCTTAGCGCAGGGGTACGAGCAGTACTTC
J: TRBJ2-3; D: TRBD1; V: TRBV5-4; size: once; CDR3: CASSPPRTGGTDTQYF; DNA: TGTGCCAGCAGCCCTCCGCGGACAGGGGGAACAGATACGCAGTATTTT
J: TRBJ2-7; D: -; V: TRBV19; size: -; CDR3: CASSITGVSYEQYF; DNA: TGTGCCAGTAGTATAACAGGAGTATCCTACGAGCAGTACTTC
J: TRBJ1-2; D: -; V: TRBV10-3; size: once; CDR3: CAISEREEANYGYTF; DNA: TGTGCCATCAGTGAGAGGGAGGAAGCTAACTATGGCTACACCTTC
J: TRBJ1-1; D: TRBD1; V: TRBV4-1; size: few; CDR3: CASSPGQGPNTEAFF; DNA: TGCGCCAGCAGCCCTGGACAGGGGCCAAACACTGAAGCTTTCTTT
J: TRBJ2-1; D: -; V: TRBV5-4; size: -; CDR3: CASSIQSSEQFF; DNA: TGTGCCAGCAGCATCCAGTCAAGTGAGCAGTTCTTC
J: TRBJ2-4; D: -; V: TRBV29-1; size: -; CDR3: CSAGRENENIQYF; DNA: TGCAGCGCCGGACGGGAGAATGAAAACATTCAGTACTTC
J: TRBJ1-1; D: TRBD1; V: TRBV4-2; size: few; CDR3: CASNLAGQGFSHTEAFF; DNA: TGTGCCAGCAACCTAGCTGGACAGGGGTTTTCTCACACTGAAGCTTTCTTT
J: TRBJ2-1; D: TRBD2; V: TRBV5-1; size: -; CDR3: CASSSSGEPYNEQFF; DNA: TGCGCCAGCAGCTCGAGCGGGGAGCCGTACAATGAGCAGTTCTTC
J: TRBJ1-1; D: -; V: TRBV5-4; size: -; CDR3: CASSLKQGPNTEAFF; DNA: TGTGCCAGCAGCTTGAAACAGGGCCCGAACACTGAAGCTTTCTTT
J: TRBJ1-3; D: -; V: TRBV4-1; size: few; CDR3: CASSQVENSGNTIYF; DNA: TGCGCCAGCAGCCAAGTTGAGAACTCTGGAAACACCATATATTTT
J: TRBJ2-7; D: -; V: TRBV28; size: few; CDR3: CASSSRPRGEQYF; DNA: TGTGCCAGCAGTTCCCGACCCAGGGGCGAGCAGTACTTC
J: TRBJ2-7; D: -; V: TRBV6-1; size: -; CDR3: CATSRGGQGGFEQYF; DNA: TGTGCCACCTCAAGGGGGGGACAAGGAGGATTCGAGCAGTACTTC
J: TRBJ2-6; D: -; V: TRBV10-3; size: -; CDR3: CAISDTAFSGANVLTF; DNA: TGTGCCATCAGTGACACAGCCTTCTCTGGGGCCAACGTCCTGACTTTC
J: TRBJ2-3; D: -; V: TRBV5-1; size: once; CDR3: CASSSGQTSTDTQYF; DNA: TGCGCCAGCAGCTCTGGACAGACTAGCACAGATACGCAGTATTTT
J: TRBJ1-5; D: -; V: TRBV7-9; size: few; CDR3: CASSPELSNQPQHF; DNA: TGTGCCAGCAGCCCCGAGTTGAGCAATCAGCCCCAGCATTTT
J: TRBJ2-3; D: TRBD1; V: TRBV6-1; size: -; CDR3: CASNLQGARDTQYF; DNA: TGTGCCAGCAACCTCCAGGGGGCAAGAGATACGCAGTATTTT
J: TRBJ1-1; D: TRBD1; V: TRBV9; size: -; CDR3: CASSALTGEDTEAFF; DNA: TGTGCCAGCAGCGCCCTGACAGGGGAGGACACTGAAGCTTTCTTT
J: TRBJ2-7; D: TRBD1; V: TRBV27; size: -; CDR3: CASRDRVPPYEQYF; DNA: TGTGCCAGCAGGGACAGGGTCCCGCCTTACGAGCAGTACTTC
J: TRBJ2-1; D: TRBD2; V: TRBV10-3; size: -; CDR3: CAISESLAGHNEQFF; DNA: TGTGCCATCAGTGAGTCCTTAGCGGGCCACAATGAGCAGTTCTTC